This TCR beta chain was obtained from a study of T-cell reconstitution after alpha-beta-depleted transplantation in children. Researchers prepared the TCRbeta library using unique molecular identifiers, the study reports. TCRdb itself ran the PCR reads through MiXCR, one entry per CDR3 protein. The sample yields around 370,000 distinct CDR3 sequences, 10% seen once. The CDR3 sequence is 16 residues long. Germline V gene data show CDR1 as SGHDN and CDR2 as FVKESK. The ends lost 0 bases at V and 5 bases at J; junction bases unmatched: 8. The sample holds many counts of this clonotype. Here the sequenced sample was PBMCs from the stem cell graft donor, taken from the stem cell graft. The chain carries TRBV14 and TRBJ2-5, with 8 nucleotides matching TRBD1. This receptor was identified in a human donor who donated a stem cell graft to a child with acute lymphoblastic leukemia. For the CDR3, the DNA is TGTGCCAGCAGCCAAGATGGCAGGGGGCGTTGGGAGACCCAGTACTTC. Residues: CASSQDGRGRWETQYF.